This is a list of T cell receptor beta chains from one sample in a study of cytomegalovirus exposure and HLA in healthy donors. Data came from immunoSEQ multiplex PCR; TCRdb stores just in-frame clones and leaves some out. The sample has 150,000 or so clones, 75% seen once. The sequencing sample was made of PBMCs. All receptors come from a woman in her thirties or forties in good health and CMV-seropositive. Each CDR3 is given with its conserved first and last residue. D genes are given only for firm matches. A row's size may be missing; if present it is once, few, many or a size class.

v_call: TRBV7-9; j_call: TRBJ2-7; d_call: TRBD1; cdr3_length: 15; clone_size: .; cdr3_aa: CASSSGTGGSYEQYF; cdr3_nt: TGTGCCAGCAGCTCCGGGACAGGGGGCTCCTACGAGCAGTACTTC
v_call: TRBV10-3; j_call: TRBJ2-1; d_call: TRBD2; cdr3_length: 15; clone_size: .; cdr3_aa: CAISATERESNEQFF; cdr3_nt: TGTGCCATCAGTGCTACCGAGCGGGAATCAAATGAGCAGTTCTTC
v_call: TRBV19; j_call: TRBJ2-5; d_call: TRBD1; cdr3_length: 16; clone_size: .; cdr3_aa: CASSFQGTGVVETQYF; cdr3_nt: TGTGCCAGTAGTTTTCAGGGGACAGGGGTCGTAGAGACCCAGTACTTC
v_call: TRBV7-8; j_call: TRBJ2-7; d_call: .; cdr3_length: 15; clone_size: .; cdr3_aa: CASSYLPGQLYEQYF; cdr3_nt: TGTGCCAGCAGCTACCTACCGGGACAACTCTACGAGCAGTACTTC
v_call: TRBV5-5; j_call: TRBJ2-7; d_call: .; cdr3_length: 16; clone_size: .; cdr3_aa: CASSPEDFGTTYEQYF; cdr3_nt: TGTGCCAGCAGCCCGGAGGACTTCGGCACCACCTACGAGCAGTACTTC
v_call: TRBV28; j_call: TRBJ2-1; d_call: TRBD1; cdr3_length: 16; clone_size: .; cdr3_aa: CASSLGTASSYNEQFF; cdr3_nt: TGTGCCAGCAGTTTAGGGACAGCGAGCTCCTACAATGAGCAGTTCTTC
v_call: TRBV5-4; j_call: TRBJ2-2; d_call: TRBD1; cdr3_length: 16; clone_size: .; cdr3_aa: CATYIATGAGTGELFF; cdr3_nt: TGTGCCACCTATATCGCGACAGGGGCTGGCACCGGGGAGCTGTTTTTT
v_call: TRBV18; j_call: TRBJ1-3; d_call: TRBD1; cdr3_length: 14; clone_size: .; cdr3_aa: CASSPGGNRNTIYF; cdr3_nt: TGTGCCAGCTCCCCAGGGGGCAACAGGAACACCATATATTTT
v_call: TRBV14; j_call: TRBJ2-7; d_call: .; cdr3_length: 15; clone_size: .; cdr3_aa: CASSSLGAQSHEQYF; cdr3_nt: TGTGCCAGCAGCTCACTGGGGGCACAATCCCACGAGCAGTACTTC
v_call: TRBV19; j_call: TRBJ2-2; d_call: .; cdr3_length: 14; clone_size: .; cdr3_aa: CASRRRGNTGELFF; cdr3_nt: TGTGCCAGTAGGAGGCGTGGGAACACCGGGGAGCTGTTTTTT
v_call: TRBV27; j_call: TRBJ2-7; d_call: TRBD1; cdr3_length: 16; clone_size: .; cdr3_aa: CASSRTGGAGNHEQYF; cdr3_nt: TGTGCCAGCAGTCGCACAGGGGGCGCAGGAAACCACGAGCAGTACTTC
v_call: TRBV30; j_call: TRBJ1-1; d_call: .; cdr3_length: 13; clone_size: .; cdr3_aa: CAWRQVRDTEAFF; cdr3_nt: TGTGCCTGGAGACAGGTTCGGGACACTGAAGCTTTCTTT
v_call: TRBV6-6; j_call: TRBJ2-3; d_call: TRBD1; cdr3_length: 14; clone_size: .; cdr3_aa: CASSYSQGPDTQYF; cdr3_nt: TGTGCCAGCAGTTATTCACAGGGGCCCGATACGCAGTATTTT
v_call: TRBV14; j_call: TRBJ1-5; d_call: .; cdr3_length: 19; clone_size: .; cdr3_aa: CASRTLNDILTEYNQPQHF; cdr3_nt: TGTGCCAGCCGAACTTTAAACGATATATTGACAGAGTACAATCAGCCCCAGCATTTT
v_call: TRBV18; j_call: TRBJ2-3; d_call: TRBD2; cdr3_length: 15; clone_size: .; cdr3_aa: CASSPERTSGDTQYF; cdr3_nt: TGTGCCAGCTCACCCGAGCGGACTAGCGGAGATACGCAGTATTTT
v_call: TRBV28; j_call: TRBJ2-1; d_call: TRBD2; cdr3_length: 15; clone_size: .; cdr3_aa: CASSLREGRINEQFF; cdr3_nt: TGTGCCAGCAGCCTCCGGGAGGGTCGGATCAATGAGCAGTTCTTC
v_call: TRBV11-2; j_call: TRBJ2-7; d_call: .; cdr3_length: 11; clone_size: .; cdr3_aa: CASSTARKQYF; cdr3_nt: TGTGCCAGCAGCACAGCTCGAAAGCAGTACTTC
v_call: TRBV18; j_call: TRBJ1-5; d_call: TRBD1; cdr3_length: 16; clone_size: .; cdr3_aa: CASSPSGTATDQPQHF; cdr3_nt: TGTGCCAGCTCACCGTCCGGGACAGCTACTGATCAGCCCCAGCATTTT
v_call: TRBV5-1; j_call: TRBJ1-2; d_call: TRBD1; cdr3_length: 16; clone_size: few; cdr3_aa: CASSLTGGGKDYGYTF; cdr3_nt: TGCGCCAGCAGCTTGACAGGGGGCGGGAAGGACTATGGCTACACCTTC
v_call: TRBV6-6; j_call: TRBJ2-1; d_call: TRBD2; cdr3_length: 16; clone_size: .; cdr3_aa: CASSYTGLAGLHEQFF; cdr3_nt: TGTGCCAGCAGTTACACAGGACTAGCGGGATTGCATGAGCAGTTCTTC
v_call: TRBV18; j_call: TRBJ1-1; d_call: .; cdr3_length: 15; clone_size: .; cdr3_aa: CASSPRGVRDTEAFF; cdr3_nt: TGTGCCAGCTCACCACGGGGGGTGAGAGACACTGAAGCTTTCTTT
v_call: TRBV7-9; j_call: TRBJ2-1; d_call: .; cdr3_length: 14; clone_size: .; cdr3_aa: CASSAGGPYNEQFF; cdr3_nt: TGTGCCAGCAGCGCAGGAGGGCCCTACAATGAGCAGTTCTTC